The source of this T cell receptor beta chain is a study of lymphopenia after photon versus proton radiotherapy. The J segment lost 6 bases and the V segment lost 2 bases, leaving 13 bases of the junction unmatched. This CDR3 region has 17 residues. Germline V gives CDR1 SGHTA, CDR2 FQGNSA. Data came from immunoSEQ multiplex PCR; TCRdb stores just in-frame clones and leaves some out. Of some 44,000 clones listed, about 85% are singletons. This chain links TRBV7-2 with TRBJ1-2, with 9 bases that match TRBD1. This TCR was sampled from a woman in her 70s with pancreatic cancer. This material consisted of peripheral blood, taken from a patient treated with proton-based radiotherapy. The DNA of the CDR3 is TGTGCCAGCAGCTTAACCTACCGGGACAGGGAGGGGAATGGCTACACCTTC. This codes for CASSLTYRDREGNGYTF.